Listed here are 31 T cell receptor beta chains from one sample, sequenced in a study of T-cell memory formation after mild COVID-19. MiXCR, run by TCRdb on the 5' RACE reads, gives a single entry per CDR3 protein. The repertoire holds hundreds of thousands of distinct CDR3 sequences, with more than 20% as singletons. The sequenced sample was PBMCs or a T cell subset sorted from them (not recorded which). The origin of the receptors is an adult woman who had mild COVID-19 (a few samples of this study predate the infection). Cell type and time point are not known.

In its sample, this clonotype was seen a few times. The chain is built from TRBV11-2 and TRBJ2-7; no firm D call. V lost 5 bases and J 3 bases, leaving 17 bases between the germline ends. The germline V gene has CDR1 SGHAT and CDR2 FQNNGV. This CDR3 is 15 amino acids long. CDR3 sequence (DNA): TGTGCCAGCAGCGTACTGAGCTCGACTTTCTACGAGCAGTACTTC. As protein: CASSVLSSTFYEQYF.

The J gene is TRBJ2-3, the V gene TRBV7-9; possibly TRBD1 for D (5 bases). This CDR3 region has 15 residues. The V gene lost 5 bases and the J gene lost 0 bases, with 12 bases spanning the gap. Germline-derived CDR1 and CDR2 are SEHNR and FQNEAQ (reference sequence). CDR3 loop: CASSPTASSTDTQYF. The CDR3 coding sequence is TGTGCCAGCAGCCCGACAGCTTCTAGCACAGATACGCAGTATTTT. Using reference TRBV7-9 and TRBJ2-3 for the parts outside the CDR3, the full variable domain is DTGVSQNPRHKITKRGQNVTFRCDPISEHNRLYWYRQTLGQGPEFLTYFQNEAQLEKSRLLSDRFSAERPKGSFSTLEIQRTEQGDSAMYLCASSPTASSTDTQYFGPGTRLTVL.

The CDR3 here is CASSVLDGGELFF. The CDR3 DNA is TGTGCCAGCAGCGTCTTGGACGGCGGGGAGCTGTTTTTT. This chain links TRBV13 with TRBJ2-2; unclear D gene. The germline CDR1 and CDR2 sequences are PRHDT and FYEKMQ (reference sequence). This CDR3 comprises 13 residues. The germline V and J ends were trimmed by 5 bases and 7 bases, with 11 bases remaining between them.

V is TRBV27 and J is TRBJ2-1; D gene uncertain. V was trimmed by 4 bases and J by 9 bases, leaving 10 bases between them. The CDR3 runs 12 residues. Germline-derived CDR1 and CDR2 are MNHEY and SMNVEV (reference sequence). Here the CDR3 DNA reads TGTGCCAGCAGTTGGGCTAACGGTGAGCAGTTCTTC. This encodes CASSWANGEQFF.

This clonotype was detected ten times or more. This chain connects TRBV4-1 to TRBJ2-7, with a possible D match to TRBD1 (5 bases). Germline V gene data show CDR1 as MGHRA and CDR2 as YSYEKL. Deletions cut 0 bases from V and 1 base from J, with 13 bases between. CDR3 length: 16 residues. This CDR3 is CASSQDTRTHSYEQYF. Here the CDR3 DNA reads TGCGCCAGCAGCCAAGATACAAGGACACATTCCTACGAGCAGTACTTC.

There are many counts of this clonotype. The chain employs TRBV5-1 and TRBJ2-7; 10 bases are shared with TRBD2. In germline, CDR1 is SGHRS, CDR2 YFSETQ. V dropped 2 bases and J dropped 6; count of bases not matched to a gene: 8. The length of the CDR3 is 15 residues. CDR3 in amino acids: CASSFVGTSDFEQYF. CDR3 DNA: TGCGCCAGCAGCTTTGTTGGGACTAGCGATTTCGAGCAGTACTTC. Using reference TRBV5-1 and TRBJ2-7 for the parts outside the CDR3, the full variable domain is KAGVTQTPRYLIKTRGQQVTLSCSPISGHRSVSWYQQTPGQGLQFLFEYFSETQRNKGNFPGRFSGRQFSNSRSEMNVSTLELGDSALYLCASSFVGTSDFEQYFGPGTRLTVT.

The rearrangement uses TRBV7-8 and TRBJ2-7; D perhaps matches TRBD1 (6 bases). This CDR3 comprises 13 residues. Trimming left V 1 base short and J 3 bases short, with 7 bases between. The germline gives CDR1 SGHVS, CDR2 FQNEAQ. The CDR3 reads CASSLEDSYEQYF. DNA of the CDR3: TGTGCCAGCAGCTTAGAGGACAGCTACGAGCAGTACTTC.

The CDR3 sequence is CSASSAYNEQFF. CDR3 coding DNA: TGCAGTGCTAGCAGTGCCTACAATGAGCAGTTCTTC. The rearrangement uses TRBV20-1 and TRBJ2-1, with D unresolved. Germline CDR1 reads DFQATT; CDR2 reads SNEGSKA (reference sequence). The CDR3 extends over 12 amino acids. Deletions cut 3 bases from V and 2 bases from J, with 5 bases between.

V is TRBV12-3 or TRBV12-4 and J is TRBJ2-7; 9 bases match TRBD2. This CDR3 contains 14 residues. Trimming cost V 5 bases and J 6 bases; bases outside gene matches: 8. The CDR3 coding sequence is TGTGCCAGCAGTGTTAGCGGGGGCTTTGGCGAGCAGTACTTC. Translation gives CASSVSGGFGEQYF.

There are a few counts of this clonotype. The chain combines TRBV4-3 with TRBJ2-4, with unresolved D. CDR1 LGHNA and CDR2 YSLEER come from the germline V gene. The CDR3 is 14 amino acids. V lost 1 base and J lost 1, with 5 bases in between. The CDR3 loop is CASSQARAKNIQYF. As DNA, the CDR3 is TGCGCCAGCAGCCAAGCCAGGGCCAAAAACATTCAGTACTTC.

This clonotype came up many times. The chain combines TRBV29-1 with TRBJ2-2; unclear D gene. With 0 bases removed from V and 4 bases from J, the gap between germline ends came to 15 bases. This CDR3 spans 16 amino acids. The germline CDR1 and CDR2 sequences are SQVTM and ANQGSEA. The CDR3 loop reads CSVEEGSVLGTGELFF. Written as DNA, the CDR3 is TGCAGCGTTGAAGAGGGCTCGGTGCTGGGCACCGGGGAGCTGTTTTTT.

J is TRBJ1-1 and V is TRBV12-3 or TRBV12-4; 10 nucleotides align to TRBD1. CDR3 length equals 14 residues. V lost 6 bases and J lost 2; bases outside the gene matches: 3. CDR3 DNA: TGTGCCAGCAGGGGACAGGGGCAAAACACTGAAGCTTTCTTT. This encodes CASRGQGQNTEAFF.

This clonotype has a handful of counts. The chain links TRBV23-1 to TRBJ2-4, with a weak D call TRBD1 (6 bases). TRBV23-1 counts as an open reading frame of uncertain function. The germline V and J ends were trimmed by 6 bases and 5 bases, with 17 bases remaining between them. This CDR3 is 15 amino acids long. The CDR3 nucleotides are TGCGCCAGCAGGCTGACAGGACCAAAGGAAAACATTCAGTACTTC. As protein: CASRLTGPKENIQYF.

The chain employs TRBV12-3 or TRBV12-4 and TRBJ2-1; the D is unclear. The V end was cut by 3 bases, the J end by 1 base, with 10 bases between. The CDR3 extends over 15 amino acids. The CDR3, as DNA: TGTGCCAGCAGTTTCGCCGGGTCTTCCTACAATGAGCAGTTCTTC. Residues: CASSFAGSSYNEQFF.

V usage is TRBV14 and J usage is TRBJ1-2; 7 bases line up with TRBD1. Unmatched junction bases numbered 7, after V lost 4 bases and J lost 2 bases. In germline, CDR1 is SGHDN, CDR2 FVKESK. There are 15 residues in the CDR3. In nucleotides, the CDR3 is TGTGCCAGCAGCCGGGACAGCTTATTGAACTATGGCTACACCTTC. Protein: CASSRDSLLNYGYTF.

The gene calls are TRBV9 and TRBJ2-5; 11 bases fit TRBD2. The V gene's germline CDR1 is SGDLS and CDR2 YYNGEE. V trimming: 3 bases; J trimming: 1 base; junction bases outside the gene matches: 5. The CDR3 has 16 amino acids. The CDR3 DNA follows: TGTGCCAGCAGCGCGTTTAGCGGGGGGGTCCAAGAGACCCAGTACTTC. As protein: CASSAFSGGVQETQYF.

The rearrangement uses TRBV12-3 or TRBV12-4 and TRBJ2-7; no definite D call. The CDR3 totals 14 residues. The germline V and J ends were trimmed by 6 bases and 6 bases, with 18 bases remaining between them. The CDR3: CASSRQAATGEQYF. In DNA, the CDR3 is TGTGCCAGCAGCAGGCAGGCCGCTACGGGCGAGCAGTACTTC.

This clonotype was observed a handful of times. The chain combines TRBV7-8 with TRBJ1-1; 8 bases map to TRBD1. The CDR3 totals 14 residues. The V segment lost 2 bases and the J segment 4 bases; nucleotides outside the gene matches: 3. CDR1 and CDR2 (germline): SGHVS, FQNEAQ. CDR3 protein: CASSLQGAFTEAFF. DNA for the CDR3: TGTGCCAGCAGCTTACAGGGGGCTTTCACTGAAGCTTTCTTT.

This clonotype occurred once. The chain carries TRBV29-1 and TRBJ1-2, with a tentative D call TRBD1 (5 bases). This CDR3 contains 15 residues. V was pared by 0 bases and J by 3 bases, with 14 bases between. The germline V gene has CDR1 SQVTM and CDR2 ANQGSEA. Here the CDR3 reads CSVEDSARGDYGYTF. Here the CDR3 DNA reads TGCAGCGTTGAAGATTCGGCACGGGGGGACTATGGCTACACCTTC. Complete variable domain (other parts from reference TRBV29-1 and TRBJ1-2): SAVISQKPSRDICQRGTSLTIQCQVDSQVTMMFWYRQQPGQSLTLIATANQGSEATYESGFVIDKFPISRPNLTFSTLTVSNMSPEDSSIYLCSVEDSARGDYGYTFGSGTRLTVV.

V and J are TRBV3-1 and TRBJ2-5; 10 bases are a match to TRBD2. CDR3 length equals 16 residues. Germline V gene data show CDR1 as LGHDT and CDR2 as YNNKEL (reference sequence). J lost 5 bases, V lost 6 bases, and 12 bases had no gene match. For the CDR3, the DNA is TGTGCCAGCAGTCTTTGGACTAGCGGCCGATCGGAGACCCAGTACTTC. Encoded protein: CASSLWTSGRSETQYF.

This clonotype was counted between two and nine times. The J gene is TRBJ2-3, the V gene TRBV27; perhaps TRBD2 as D (5 bases). The V and J ends lost 6 bases and 4 bases respectively, with 11 bases between them. The CDR3 loop spans 13 amino acids. Germline loops: CDR1 MNHEY, CDR2 SMNVEV (reference sequence). In nucleotides, the CDR3 is TGTGCCAGCAGAGACTACTCCGCAGATACGCAGTATTTT. This codes for CASRDYSADTQYF.

As DNA, the CDR3 is TGTGCCTGGAGCCCAGACTCTGGGGCCAACGTCCTGACTTTC. This codes for CAWSPDSGANVLTF. The V call is TRBV30, the J call TRBJ2-6; D is ambiguous. Germline loops: CDR1 GTSNPN, CDR2 SVGIG (reference sequence). This CDR3 spans 14 amino acids. Trimming removed 3 bases at V and 0 bases at J, with 6 bases between.

The chain couples TRBV20-1 to TRBJ2-7; 10 bases map to TRBD2. The CDR3 extends over 16 amino acids. Germline CDR1 is DFQATT and CDR2 is SNEGSKA (reference sequence). V dropped 0 bases and J dropped 2; count of bases not matched to a gene: 7. CDR3 DNA sequence: TGCAGTGCTAGAGATCAGCAGCGGGGGGGTACCTACGAGCAGTACTTC. Residues: CSARDQQRGGTYEQYF.

In this sample, this clonotype turned up a few times. This chain connects TRBV12-3 or TRBV12-4 to TRBJ1-2; possible D gene TRBD1, 6 bases. This CDR3 spans 15 amino acids. Trimming shortened V by 1 base and J by 7 bases, and 16 bases separated the two germline ends. This CDR3 is CASSLVQGRMRGYTF. Here the CDR3 DNA reads TGTGCCAGCAGTTTAGTCCAGGGGCGGATGCGTGGCTACACCTTC.

The genes are TRBV29-1 and TRBJ2-1; TRBD1 or TRBD2 may be the D gene (5 bases each). CDR1 is SQVTM and CDR2 is ANQGSEA in the germline V gene. The CDR3 runs 13 residues. V gave up 6 bases and J gave up 3 bases, with 12 bases separating them. CDR3 coding DNA: TGCAGCGTCGATCGGGACGACTACAATGAGCAGTTCTTC. Translating gives CSVDRDDYNEQFF.

This clonotype was found many times. The rearrangement joins TRBV5-1 to TRBJ2-3; 8 bases align to TRBD2. The CDR3 runs 15 residues. In germline, CDR1 is SGHRS, CDR2 YFSETQ. V lost 4 bases, J lost 0 bases, and 4 bases stayed unmatched. The CDR3 loop reads CASSELAGSTDTQYF. The CDR3 DNA reads as TGCGCCAGCAGCGAGCTAGCGGGCAGCACAGATACGCAGTATTTT.

Only a few counts were recorded for this clonotype. The chain has TRBV29-1 and TRBJ2-2; TRBD2 aligns across 10 bases. Germline CDR1 SQVTM, CDR2 ANQGSEA. The CDR3 loop spans 15 amino acids. V lost 4 bases to trimming and J lost 7 bases; unmatched junction nucleotides: 9. CDR3 nucleotides: TGCAGCGTTGCCTCCGGGACTAGCGACGTCGGGGAGCTGTTTTTT. It yields the protein CSVASGTSDVGELFF.

The rearrangement uses TRBV6-5 and TRBJ2-7; tentatively, D is TRBD1 or TRBD2 (5 bases each). V was shortened by 5 bases and J by 1 base, with 15 bases between the two germline ends. Germline CDR1 is MNHEY and CDR2 is SVGAGI. CDR3 length: 15 residues. CDR3 sequence (DNA): TGTGCCAGCAGTAAGAGGGGAGCATTGTCCTACGAGCAGTACTTC. Its translation: CASSKRGALSYEQYF.

This clonotype has more than one count but fewer than ten. V usage is TRBV7-2 and J usage is TRBJ2-6; 8 bases map to TRBD1. The V and J ends lost 2 bases and 2 bases, in that order; junction bases with no gene match: 11. This CDR3 is built from 19 residues. Germline CDR1 reads SGHTA; CDR2 reads FQGNSA. The CDR3 nucleotides are TGTGCCAGCAGCTTACTACCACTCCTGACAGGGGCTGGGGCCAACGTCCTGACTTTC. The encoded protein is CASSLLPLLTGAGANVLTF.

This clonotype was seen a few times. DNA of the CDR3: TGCAGTGCTAGTCAGGGATTGAACACTGAAGCTTTCTTT. Translated: CSASQGLNTEAFF. The rearrangement uses TRBV20-1 and TRBJ1-1; perhaps TRBD1 as D (5 bases). With 3 bases removed from V and 0 bases from J, the gap between germline ends came to 8 bases. Germline V gene sequence: CDR1 DFQATT, CDR2 SNEGSKA (reference sequence). This CDR3 has 13 residues.

V is TRBV4-1 and J is TRBJ1-1, with D possibly matching TRBD1 (6 bases). This CDR3 is built from 16 residues. Trimming shortened V by 2 bases and J by 6 bases, and 19 bases separated the two germline ends. CDR1 and CDR2 from the germline V gene are MGHRA and YSYEKL. CDR3 sequence (DNA): TGCGCCAGCAGCCAATGGCCCAGGGGAAGAGGGGCTGAAGCTTTCTTT. Translating gives CASSQWPRGRGAEAFF.